The present entry profiles one T cell receptor (beta chain) with its context. The antigen is not known. This sample was taken from a study of CD8 T cells in ankylosing spondylitis. Broader study findings: In ankylosing spondylitis blood, a motif of about 8 highly homologous TCR beta variants appeared characteristic. Significant enrichment of disease-linked clones was reportedly seen in matched ankylosing spondylitis synovial fluid.

TCRdb redid the calling of the 5' RACE reads with MiXCR, one entry per CDR3 protein. Of a few hundred thousand distinct CDR3 sequences listed, 17% are singletons. Sequenced material: blood, either unsorted or a sorted T cell fraction (not recorded which). The receptor comes from a male donor with ankylosing spondylitis.

CDR3 loop: CASSLVGTSSEAFF. CDR3 bases: TGTGCCAGCAGCTTAGTAGGGACGTCGTCGGAAGCTTTCTTT. The gene calls are TRBV7-2 and TRBJ1-1, with D perhaps TRBD1 (5 bases). The CDR3 is made up of 14 amino acids. Trimming cost V 1 base and J 8 bases, with 14 bases left between them. CDR1 is SGHTA, CDR2 FQGNSA, per germline.